This TCR beta chain is from a study of spatial heterogeneity in lung cancer. Study-level background: More than 9.5 raw reads, on average, carried each unique TCR and UMI combination.

Time point specified: sample taken at primary tumor resection. The input material, whole RNA from tumor, nontumor lung or frozen PBMC, was sequenced unsorted. The study tagged each TCR cDNA molecule with a unique molecular identifier. TCRdb re-called the 5' RACE reads with MiXCR, one entry per CDR3 protein. The data contain some 4,800 distinct CDR3 sequences, 8.4% of them singletons. Whole-study results and caveats: Mutation counts in tumors were tracked by counts of expanded intratumoral alpha and beta TCRs.

As concerns this clonotype: Its antigen is not known.

Trimming left V 8 bases short and J 1 base short, with 8 bases between. This CDR3 is built from 12 residues. The sequence came from a female donor with early-stage non-small cell lung cancer. The rearrangement joins TRBV12-3 or TRBV12-4 to TRBJ2-5; no clear D. The specimen was lung tumor tissue, collected at surgery. The CDR3 sequence is CASGRSQETQYF. The CDR3 DNA reads TGTGCCAGCGGGCGCAGCCAAGAGACCCAGTACTTC.